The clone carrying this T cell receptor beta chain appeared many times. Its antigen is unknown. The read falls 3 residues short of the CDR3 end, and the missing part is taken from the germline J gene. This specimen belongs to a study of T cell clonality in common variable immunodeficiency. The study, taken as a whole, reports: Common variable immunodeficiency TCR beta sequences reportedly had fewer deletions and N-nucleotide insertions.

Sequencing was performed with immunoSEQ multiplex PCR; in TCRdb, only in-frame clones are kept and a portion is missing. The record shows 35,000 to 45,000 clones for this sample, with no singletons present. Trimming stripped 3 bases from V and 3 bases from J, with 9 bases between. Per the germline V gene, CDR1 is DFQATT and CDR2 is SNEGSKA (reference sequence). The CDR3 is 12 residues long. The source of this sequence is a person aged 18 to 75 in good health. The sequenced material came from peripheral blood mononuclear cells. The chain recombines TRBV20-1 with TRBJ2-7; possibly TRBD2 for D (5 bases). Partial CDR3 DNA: TGCAGTGCTAGCGGGGTCTTCTACGAG. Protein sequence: CSASGVFYE. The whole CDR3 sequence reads CSASGVFYEQYF.